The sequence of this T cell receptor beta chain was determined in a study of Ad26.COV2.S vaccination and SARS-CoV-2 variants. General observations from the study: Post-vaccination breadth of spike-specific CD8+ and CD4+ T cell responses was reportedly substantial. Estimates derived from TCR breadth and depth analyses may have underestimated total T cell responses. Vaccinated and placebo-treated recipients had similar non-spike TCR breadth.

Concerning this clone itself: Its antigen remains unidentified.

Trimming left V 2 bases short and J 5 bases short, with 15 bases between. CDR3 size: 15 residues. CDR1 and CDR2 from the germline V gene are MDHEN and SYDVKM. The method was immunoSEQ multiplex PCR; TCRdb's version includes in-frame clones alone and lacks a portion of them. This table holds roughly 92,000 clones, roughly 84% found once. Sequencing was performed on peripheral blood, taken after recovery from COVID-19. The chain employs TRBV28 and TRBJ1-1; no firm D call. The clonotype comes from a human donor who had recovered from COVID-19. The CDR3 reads CASSLGRRGRTEAFF. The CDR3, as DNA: TGTGCCAGCAGTTTAGGGCGGCGGGGTCGGACTGAAGCTTTCTTT.